The entry below describes one T cell receptor (beta chain). It has no known antigen specificity. The cohort consisted of 600 or so healthy bone marrow donors. At the time of sampling, every cohort member was nominally healthy, though immune exposures that went unrecorded were likely present. The donor tested CMV seropositive, placing the donor among the 289 seropositive members of the cohort. A peripheral blood sample was provided by each donor, and peripheral blood mononuclear cells were used for TCR beta sequencing. Genomic DNA extraction from the blood cell samples was performed with the Qiagen DNeasy Blood Extraction Kit. The source of the sample is a study of cytomegalovirus exposure and HLA in healthy donors (dated by TCRdb to 2016 to 2017). About the full investigation: An earlier analysis of several hundred of the donors reported roughly 300 Gb of sequence data and around 120 million unique TCR beta sequences obtained from about 200 million T cells. About 320 gigabases of sequencing data and 70 million to 100 million unique TCR sequences were included in an early release covering about 620 HLA-typed donors. Of the roughly 400 genotyped donors, over 70% fell in the genetic ancestry cluster associated with self-reported Caucasian donors. The study was designed to test whether signatures of past pathogen exposure could be identified by cataloging public T cell receptors. Using immunosequencing, the study profiled T cell repertoires from 666 subjects and related those repertoires to cytomegalovirus serostatus. A separate validation cohort of roughly 110 different subjects was used in addition to the roughly 700-subject first cohort. The study combined high-throughput TCR immunosequencing, statistical association of individual TCRs with disease status, and machine learning to predict cytomegalovirus infection status. A later analysis re-examined previously published TCR beta repertoires from 500 to 700 donors and added high-resolution HLA genotyping to investigate patterns of TCR occurrence. The later analysis used no new phenotypic data to find candidate immune exposures, relying instead on TCR beta sequences and their occurrence across donors. To decide whether each TCR beta V gene segment behaved as functional or pseudogenic, an earlier analysis of fewer than 750 of the donors relied on high-throughput TCR beta sequencing. Donor age, sex, ethnicity and CMV serostatus were compiled alongside the repertoire data. In a later genetic analysis, genome-wide SNP genotypes for about three fifths of the 666 donors were used, and that subset was treated as a discovery cohort. Every repertoire in the discovery cohort had been generated on one and the same sequencing platform. Class I and class II HLA loci were covered by the typing at four-digit resolution. The number of donors typed differed by locus, with about 629-640 for A, B, C, DRB1 and DQB1, roughly 520 for DQA1, approximately 570 for DPA1, and some 470 for DPB1. Roughly five DR-DQ haplotypes were handled as single units for association and clustering because linkage in the cohort was strong. Across 398 genotyped donors of the cohort, an average of about 250,000 unique TCR beta nucleotide sequences per donor were sequenced, and 15% to 20% of those sequences were non-productive.

Study-wide conclusions, independent of this receptor: In a later analysis, most CMV-associated TCR beta chains were found to appear HLA-restricted, with HLA associations seemingly driven largely by CMV exposure. A few of the identified cytomegalovirus-associated TCR beta chains were confirmed in vitro to be specific for cytomegalovirus antigens. Strong co-occurrence of HLA alleles, especially DR and DQ, made assigning TCR associations to individual alleles difficult. An association between a missense DCLRE1C variant and V-gene and J-gene trimming of TCR beta chains was found in a later genetic analysis and replicated in an independent cohort. Compared with equally common non-associated chains, HLA-associated TCR beta chains in a later analysis were more clonally expanded and had lower generation probabilities. Only TCR beta chains were sequenced in this cohort, and the absence of alpha or paired-chain data limited detectable features. In a later analysis, several top co-occurrence clusters were reported to appear linked to parvovirus B19, influenza, CMV and Epstein-Barr virus. A total of fewer than 200 TCR beta chains were listed by the study as associated with cytomegalovirus. Correlated functional status among segregating V segments might be attributable to linkage disequilibrium, but an unknown experimental factor could not be ruled out. The authors suggested that the approach could potentially be generalized to other disease states and immunological phenotypes. In a later analysis, about 16,000 TCR beta sequences were associated with specific HLA alleles at a false discovery rate of 0.05. The classifier was reported to diagnose cytomegalovirus status with high specificity and sensitivity in both the original cohort and the validation cohort. The only immune exposure information available for the cohort was CMV serostatus. Roughly uniform sequencing depth across donors was assumed in presence/absence analyses, although this assumption may not hold. The earlier analysis of a few hundred of the donors excluded seventeen rarely observed V segments, including chromosome 9 orphons, because counts were too low. Most TCR sequences were seen in very few donors, while some public TCRs were found in many individuals. Because some donors lacked HLA typing at each locus, the association tests relied only on the typed subset. In a later genetic analysis, fewer N-insertions in productive TCRs were reported among donors in an Asian-associated ancestry cluster than the roughly 700-donor mean. A further reported finding was that TCR beta sequences accurately predicted the HLA-A and HLA-B alleles for most subjects in the first cohort. In a later analysis, the rate of TCR association differed among HLA loci, with DRB1 alleles having the most associated TCRs and HLA-C alleles having the fewest. Some IMGT-functional V segments, including TRBV6-2 and TRBV6-3, could not be distinguished by the 87-base-pair reads and were therefore excluded. In an earlier analysis of about 540 of the donors, most TCR beta V segments were observed in productive rearrangements about 87% or about 30% of the time, broadly matching IMGT annotations. The sequencing pipeline was judged likely to have produced a cluster of highly shared sequence variants as a technical artifact.

Including the terminal cysteine and phenylalanine, the CDR3 comprises 16 residues. The kept DNA is CDR3 alone, 48 bases in frame from the first base. The germline V gene gives CDR1 as KGHSH and CDR2 as LQKENI. V has 1 base trimmed and J has 1 base trimmed; junction bases matching no gene number 6. The library came from the immunoSEQ multiplex PCR assay. For the multiplex PCR, a mixture combining 60 forward primers for TCR Vbeta segments and 13 reverse primers for TCR Jbeta segments was used. The CDR3 region of rearranged TCR beta genes was amplified from genomic DNA by a multiplex PCR assay. On the Illumina HiSeq System, the amplified TCR beta libraries were sequenced as 87-base-pair reads. Processing in the source paper ran as follows. In a later analysis, tens of millions of unique TCR beta chains were counted across the roughly 610 repertoires, and around 11 million of these chains were shared by at least two donors. Raw reads were error-corrected and collapsed into unique sequences by a nearest-neighbor algorithm in which closely related sequences were merged to remove PCR and sequencing errors. To assign V, D and J gene segments, CDR3 sequences were aligned to IMGT reference sequences. For a sequence to be retained, a match of at least six nucleotides was required to both a V gene segment and a J gene segment. A rearrangement counted as productive if the CDR3 had no stop codons and remained in frame with V and J, and every other rearrangement counted as non-productive. Following IMGT convention, CDR3 was defined as the stretch from the second conserved V-encoded cysteine up to the conserved J-encoded phenylalanine. Sequences without an unambiguous match to a single V gene segment were excluded from the earlier analysis of over 500 of the donors. An earlier analysis of roughly 590 of the donors called V segments functional above 56.7% productive rearrangements and segregating when the between-donor standard deviation exceeded 5%. A statistical classification framework was built to diagnose cytomegalovirus status from the catalog of TCR beta chain sequences. A later analysis assigned V and J genes by comparing TCR nucleotide sequences with IMGT/GENE-DB human TR gene sequences. Using the TCRdist pipeline, a later analysis assigned CDR3 sequences along with most-parsimonious VDJ recombination scenarios. In a later analysis, each TCR beta chain was defined by its CDR3 amino acid sequence together with its V-gene family, and reads lacking a unique V-gene family were excluded. A later analysis removed 600 or so highly shared, low-generation-probability nucleotide sequences to deal with suspected cross-contamination and a sequencing artifact. In a later analysis, a clonal expansion index was calculated for each public chain from normalized within-repertoire ranks of inferred template counts. A later analysis computed generation probabilities with a VDJ recombination model fitted to out-of-frame rearrangements, and checked the results against IGoR. In a later analysis, hypergeometric tests were used to score TCR-TCR, TCR-HLA and TCR-CMV co-occurrence, with a repertoire-size bias correction applied to TCR pairs. A later analysis estimated false discovery rates by permuting HLA or CMV assignments 20 times. In a later analysis, co-occurring TCRs were grouped using DBSCAN, with TCRdist sequence similarity added in when clustering inside HLA-allele-positive subsets. For co-occurrence clustering, repertoires with fewer than 30,000 or more than 120,000 public chains were excluded, along with a handful of repertoires with anomalous nucleotide sharing. What TCRdb holds here is the immuneACCESS table cut down to in-frame rearrangements. Part of the clones is not present; checked against another copy, under half of the missing clones reflect an unresolved V gene, and the others are unexplained. V and J calls and clone size are as listed in that table; D and trimming were resolved from the DNA. The table of this sample itemizes approximately 30,000 clones. Of the sample, 3.5% to 5% falls within the top ten clones.

Recombination joined TRBV18 with TRBJ1-1; the junction holds 7 bases that match TRBD1. The source material was PBMCs. The clonotype comes from a woman aged 40 to 49 in good health and CMV-seropositive. The encoded CDR3 is CASSPLLQGQNTEAFF. The DNA sequence is TGTGCCAGCTCACCACTGCTACAGGGGCAGAACACTGAAGCTTTCTTT.